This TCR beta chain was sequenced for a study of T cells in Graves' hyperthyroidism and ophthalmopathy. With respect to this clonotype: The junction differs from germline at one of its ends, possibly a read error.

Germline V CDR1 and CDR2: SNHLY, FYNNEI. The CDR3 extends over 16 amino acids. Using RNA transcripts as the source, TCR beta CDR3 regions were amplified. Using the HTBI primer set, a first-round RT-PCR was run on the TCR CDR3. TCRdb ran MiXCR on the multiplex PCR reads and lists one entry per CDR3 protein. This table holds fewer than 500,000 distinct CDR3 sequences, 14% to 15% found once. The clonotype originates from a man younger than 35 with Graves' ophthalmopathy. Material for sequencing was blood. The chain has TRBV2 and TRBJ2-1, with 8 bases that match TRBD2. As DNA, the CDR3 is TGTGCCAGCAGTGAATCGGGGGGGAGCCCCTACAATGAGCAGTCCTTC. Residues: CASSESGGSPYNEQSF.